A selection of T cell receptor beta chains follows, all from one sample in a study of OX40 agonist ivuxolimab in advanced cancers. Only in-frame clones appear in the TCRdb table, and some are missing; sequencing was by immunoSEQ multiplex PCR. The sample shows 100,000 or so clones, about 96% of them seen only once. The material sequenced was CD4+ or CD8+ T cells sorted from blood, taken in a trial of the OX40 agonist ivuxolimab. Receptors originate from an adult with an advanced solid tumor such as melanoma, head and neck, liver or kidney cancer. CDR3s include the opening cysteine and the closing phenylalanine or tryptophan. The D gene is left open where the match is weak. Part of the rows lack a size; the others show once, few, many or a class for expanded clones.

V	D	size	J	DNA	CDR3
TRBV11-2	NA	NA	TRBJ1-5	TGTGCCAGCAGCTTAGACGTGAAGGGAAATCAGCCCCAGCATTTT	CASSLDVKGNQPQHF
TRBV19	NA	NA	TRBJ1-5	TGTGCCAGTAGTATCCTGGACAGTAGCAATCAGCCCCAGCATTTT	CASSILDSSNQPQHF
TRBV7-6	TRBD2	NA	TRBJ2-5	TGTGCCAGCAGCTTAGCGGGAGGGGAGGAAGAGACCCAGTACTTC	CASSLAGGEEETQYF
TRBV5-6	NA	NA	TRBJ2-7	TGTGCCAGCAGCTTGGTGAGGTCCCTAGACGAGCAGTACTTC	CASSLVRSLDEQYF
TRBV18	NA	NA	TRBJ1-2	TGTGCCAGCTCAGAACCGGGAGCCGTCCGTCTATATGGCTACACCTTC	CASSEPGAVRLYGYTF
TRBV9	NA	NA	TRBJ2-3	TGTGCCAGCAGCGTACTGCAGGGGACAGATACGCAGTATTTT	CASSVLQGTDTQYF
TRBV14	NA	NA	TRBJ2-3	TGTGCCAGCAGCCACTGGACACGTAAGGATACGCAGTATTTT	CASSHWTRKDTQYF
TRBV2	NA	NA	TRBJ2-1	TGTGCCACACGTTGGGATGAGCAGTTCTTC	CATRWDEQFF
TRBV27	TRBD2	NA	TRBJ2-7	TGTGCCAGCAGTTTAGGCGGGAGGAGTTCCTACGAGCAGTACTTC	CASSLGGRSSYEQYF
TRBV6-5	NA	NA	TRBJ1-1	TGTGCCAGCAGTTCACAGGGAAGGACTGAAGCTTTCTTT	CASSSQGRTEAFF
TRBV29-1	NA	NA	TRBJ2-7	TGCAGCGTTTTATTGGCGGGATTCTACTCCTACGAGCAGTACTTC	CSVLLAGFYSYEQYF
TRBV7-9	TRBD1	NA	TRBJ1-2	TGTGCCAGCGACATACAAACAGGGGGCCATAACTATGGCTACACCTTC	CASDIQTGGHNYGYTF
TRBV2	TRBD1	NA	TRBJ2-5	TGTGCCACGCGGGACAGGTCGTCCCAAGAGACCCAGTACTTC	CATRDRSSQETQYF
TRBV7-9	NA	NA	TRBJ2-7	TGTGCCAGCAGCTTAGATTCCAGCCTTCGGGAGCAGTACTTC	CASSLDSSLREQYF
TRBV9	NA	NA	TRBJ1-1	TGTGCCAGCAGCGACAGACCGGGACGACAAGAAATGAACACTGAAGCTTTCTTT	CASSDRPGRQEMNTEAFF
TRBV28	NA	once	TRBJ2-7	TGTGCCAGCAGTTTATCCCCCTCTGGCGAGCAGTACTTC	CASSLSPSGEQYF
TRBV9	TRBD1	NA	TRBJ1-1	TGTGCCAGCAGCGGACAGGGAAACACTGAAGCTTTCTTT	CASSGQGNTEAFF
TRBV4-2	NA	NA	TRBJ2-7	TGTGCCAGCAGCCAAGATAAATCGGGGCCACGCGAGCAGTACTTC	CASSQDKSGPREQYF
TRBV19	NA	NA	TRBJ2-1	TGTGCCAGTAGTATTATTGCGTATCAGGGGTCAAATGAGCAGTTCTTC	CASSIIAYQGSNEQFF
TRBV7-9	NA	once	TRBJ2-2	TGTGCCAGCAGCTTATACGCCGGGGAGCTGTTTTTT	CASSLYAGELFF
TRBV7-6	NA	NA	TRBJ2-2	TGTGCCAGCAGCCAAGGCTGGGGGCGATCCGCCGGGGAGCTGTTTTTT	CASSQGWGRSAGELFF
TRBV30	NA	NA	TRBJ2-2	TGTGCCTGGAGTACCGTTAACACCGGGGAGCTGTTTTTT	CAWSTVNTGELFF
TRBV4-1	NA	NA	TRBJ2-7	TGCGCCAGCAGCCAAGATTGGACACACTACGAGCAGTACTTC	CASSQDWTHYEQYF
TRBV27	TRBD1	NA	TRBJ1-1	TGTGCCAGTAGCAGGGACAGGGCCATTGAAGCTTTCTTT	CASSRDRAIEAFF
TRBV6-1	NA	NA	TRBJ2-1	TGTGCCAGCAGTGATCCCTTCGATGAGCAGTTCTTC	CASSDPFDEQFF
TRBV7-6	NA	few	TRBJ1-4	TGTGCCAGCAGCCACAGGGAGGAAAAACTGTTTTTT	CASSHREEKLFF
TRBV28	TRBD1	NA	TRBJ2-7	TGTGCCAGCAGTTCGGACAGGTACGAGCAGTACTTC	CASSSDRYEQYF